Following are 18 T cell receptor beta chains from one sample sequenced in a study of cytomegalovirus exposure and HLA in healthy donors. The study ran its PCR with 60 Vbeta and 13 Jbeta primers. Data came from immunoSEQ multiplex PCR; TCRdb stores just in-frame clones and leaves some out. The sample consists of about 100,000 clones, about 85% of them appearing once. The sample taken for sequencing was PBMCs. The receptors shown here come from a man younger than 45 in good health and CMV-seronegative.

The CDR3 here is CASSALTGSGANVLTF. In DNA form, the CDR3 reads TGTGCCAGCAGCGCCTTGACGGGCTCTGGGGCCAACGTCCTGACTTTC. The chain uses TRBV5-6 and TRBJ2-6, with D uncertain. Germline values: CDR1 SGHDT, CDR2 YYEEEE. Trimming took 4 bases from V and 0 from J, leaving 11 bases between them. The CDR3 loop spans 16 amino acids.

The rearrangement joins TRBV21-1 to TRBJ1-2. TRBV21-1 counts as a pseudogene. The CDR3 consists of 14 residues. CDR3 amino acids: CASSKGDSLYGYTF. In nucleotides, the CDR3 is TGTGCCAGCAGCAAAGGTGACTCACTCTATGGCTACACCTTC.

V usage is TRBV7-9 and J usage is TRBJ2-1; the match to TRBD1 covers 7 bases. This CDR3 comprises 12 residues. The trim removed 4 bases at V and 8 bases at J, leaving 2 bases unmatched. CDR1 SEHNR and CDR2 FQNEAQ come from the germline V gene (reference sequence). CDR3 protein: CASSWDSYEQFF. The CDR3 DNA reads as TGTGCCAGCAGCTGGGACAGCTATGAGCAGTTCTTC.

The J gene is TRBJ2-7, the V gene TRBV7-2, with TRBD2 matching over 9 bases. The CDR3 contains 15 residues. V lost 6 bases to trimming and J lost 5 bases; unmatched junction nucleotides: 11. CDR1 is SGHTA, CDR2 FQGNSA, per germline. The DNA of the CDR3 is TGTGCCAGCAGACGGTGGGTAGCGGGAGTTGACGAGCAGTACTTC. Protein sequence: CASRRWVAGVDEQYF.

The CDR3 sequence: CASSYPLRGEAFF. In nucleotides, the CDR3 is TGTGCCAGCAGTTACCCCCTTCGGGGTGAAGCTTTCTTT. The chain employs TRBV6-5 and TRBJ1-1, with no clear D. V was trimmed by 2 bases and J by 7 bases, leaving 11 bases between them. In germline, CDR1 is MNHEY, CDR2 SVGAGI. The CDR3 has 13 amino acids.

This chain connects TRBV7-9 to TRBJ1-2; D not resolved. V was cut by 1 base and J by 7 bases, with 10 bases left in between. Germline-derived CDR1 and CDR2 are SEHNR and FQNEAQ (reference sequence). The length of the CDR3 is 13 residues. This CDR3 is CASSLGPSGGYTF. The CDR3 region has the DNA TGTGCCAGCAGCTTAGGGCCATCGGGTGGCTACACCTTC.

This clone was recorded a few times. This chain links TRBV5-1 with TRBJ1-1; no reliable D call. Germline values: CDR1 SGHRS, CDR2 YFSETQ. The CDR3 is 13 residues long. Trimming shortened V by 0 bases and J by 1 base, and 4 bases separated the two germline ends. CDR3 sequence: CASSLAGNTEAFF. CDR3 bases: TGCGCCAGCAGCTTGGCAGGGAACACTGAAGCTTTCTTT. Full variable domain (rest looked up from reference TRBV5-1 and TRBJ1-1): KAGVTQTPRYLIKTRGQQVTLSCSPISGHRSVSWYQQTPGQGLQFLFEYFSETQRNKGNFPGRFSGRQFSNSRSEMNVSTLELGDSALYLCASSLAGNTEAFFGQGTRLTVV.

V and J are TRBV9 and TRBJ2-1; D possibly corresponds to TRBD1 (5 bases). CDR1 is SGDLS, CDR2 YYNGEE, per germline. V shed 3 bases and J shed 6 bases, with 10 bases lying between them. The CDR3 sequence is 13 residues long. This CDR3 is CASSAGYTNEQFF. The DNA of the CDR3 is TGTGCCAGCAGCGCAGGGTACACCAATGAGCAGTTCTTC.

The chain combines TRBV6-5 with TRBJ2-7; D is possibly TRBD1 (6 bases). Trimming left V 2 bases short and J 5 bases short, with 10 bases between. Germline assignment: CDR1 MNHEY and CDR2 SVGAGI. The CDR3 runs to 13 residues. The CDR3 region is CASSYRTGNEQYF. CDR3 sequence (DNA): TGTGCCAGCAGTTACCGCACAGGGAACGAGCAGTACTTC.

The chain recombines TRBV15 with TRBJ2-7; 10 bases line up with TRBD1. The V and J ends lost 5 bases and 5 bases, in that order; junction bases with no gene match: 9. Germline CDR1 and CDR2: LNHNV and YYDKDF (reference sequence). CDR3 size: 15 residues. The CDR3 DNA is TGTGCCACCAGCCCTCGGACAGGGGGGCCCAACGAGCAGTACTTC. Translated: CATSPRTGGPNEQYF. Based on the CDR3 plus reference TRBV15 and TRBJ2-7, the full variable domain is DAMVIQNPRYQVTQFGKPVTLSCSQTLNHNVMYWYQQKSSQAPKLLFHYYDKDFNNEADTPDNFQSRRPNTSFCFLDIRSPGLGDTAMYLCATSPRTGGPNEQYFGPGTRLTVT.

The gene calls are TRBV28 and TRBJ1-5, with 7 nucleotides matching TRBD1. Looked up from germline, CDR1 is MDHEN and CDR2 is SYDVKM. The CDR3 contains 13 residues. Germline trimming cut 8 bases from V and 0 bases from J; bases unmatched to any gene: 1. The DNA of the CDR3 is TGTGCCAGCCACAGGGGTAGCAATCAGCCCCAGCATTTT. It translates to CASHRGSNQPQHF.

The CDR3 nucleotides are TGCGCCAGCAGTGAGTCGACGACAACAGGGATCGGGACCCAGTACTTC. It specifies CASSESTTTGIGTQYF. The rearrangement links TRBV10-1 to TRBJ2-5; weak D call: TRBD1 (6 bases). Trimming stripped 0 bases from V and 7 bases from J, with 18 bases between. The germline V gene encodes CDR1 WNHNN and CDR2 SYGVQD (reference sequence). CDR3 size: 16 residues.

This clone appeared a few times. The chain uses TRBV4-2 and TRBJ2-7; 7 bases map to TRBD2. The CDR3 covers 14 residues. The germline V gene has CDR1 LGHNA and CDR2 YNFKEQ. Trimming cost V 3 bases and J 0 bases; bases outside gene matches: 2. CDR3 loop: CASSQSGNSYEQYF. The DNA of the CDR3 is TGTGCCAGCAGCCAGAGCGGGAACTCCTACGAGCAGTACTTC.

The chain links TRBV5-1 to TRBJ2-2; 7 nucleotides line up with TRBD2. CDR1 and CDR2 from the germline V gene are SGHRS and YFSETQ. V lost 4 bases, J lost 7 bases, and 13 bases stayed unmatched. This CDR3 has 16 residues. CDR3 in amino acids: CASSPPSSGAGGELFF. The CDR3 DNA reads TGCGCCAGCAGCCCCCCGTCCAGCGGGGCGGGCGGGGAGCTGTTTTTT.

This clone has just a few counts. The chain carries TRBV7-9 and TRBJ1-4, with 7 bases identical to TRBD1. From germline, CDR1 is SEHNR and CDR2 FQNEAQ (reference sequence). The J segment lost 5 bases and the V segment lost 5 bases, leaving 5 bases of the junction unmatched. The CDR3 totals 14 residues. CDR3 nucleotide sequence: TGTGCCAGCAGCCCACAGGGGTGGAATGAAAAACTGTTTTTT. This codes for CASSPQGWNEKLFF.

The J gene is TRBJ1-4, the V gene TRBV5-3; 9 positions match TRBD1. TRBV5-3 is an ORF, with its function uncertain. The CDR3 runs to 15 residues. Losses at the gene ends were 3 bases for V and 10 bases for J; bases not matched to a gene: 10. CDR3 sequence reads: CARSSDRGLPGKLFF. The CDR3 coding sequence is TGTGCCAGAAGCTCGGACAGGGGCCTCCCAGGAAAACTGTTTTTT.

The rearrangement uses TRBV7-9 and TRBJ1-1; 7 nucleotides align to TRBD1. Per the germline V gene, CDR1 is SEHNR and CDR2 is FQNEAQ (reference sequence). V was pared by 4 bases and J by 1 base, with 3 bases of the junction left unmatched. The CDR3 covers 14 residues. The CDR3 spells CASSSGQTNTEAFF. CDR3 nucleotide sequence: TGTGCCAGCAGCTCGGGACAGACGAACACTGAAGCTTTCTTT. The entire variable domain, with the rest obtained from reference TRBV7-9 and TRBJ1-1, is as follows: DTGVSQNPRHKITKRGQNVTFRCDPISEHNRLYWYRQTLGQGPEFLTYFQNEAQLEKSRLLSDRFSAERPKGSFSTLEIQRTEQGDSAMYLCASSSGQTNTEAFFGQGTRLTVV.

The genes are TRBV11-3 and TRBJ2-7; perhaps TRBD1 as D (5 bases). Deletions cut 4 bases from V and 5 bases from J, with 15 bases between. The CDR3 length is 14 residues. CDR1 and CDR2 (germline): SGHNT, YENEEA. Written as DNA, the CDR3 is TGTGCCAGCAGCTCCCAGGGTTTTGCCGACGAGCAGTACTTC. Translated, it gives CASSSQGFADEQYF. The full variable domain, with the rest looked up from reference TRBV11-3 and TRBJ2-7, is EAGVVQSPRYKIIEKKQPVAFWCNPISGHNTLYWYLQNLGQGPELLIRYENEEAVDDSQLPKDRFSAERLKGVDSTLKIQPAELGDSAVYLCASSSQGFADEQYFGPGTRLTVT.